The 17 T cell receptor beta chains below come from one sample, sequenced in a study of low-dose radiotherapy and immunotherapy resistance in tumors. TRAV and TRBV primers primed cDNA for both TCRalpha and TCRbeta. Amplification, which lasted roughly 20 PCR cycles, used a constant-region primer and V-primer adapter to amplify TCRs. TCRdb analysed the reads with MiXCR anew, one entry per CDR3 protein. The table has around 20,000 distinct CDR3 sequences, 74% seen once. These receptors all come from a human donor with advanced metastatic prostate, ovarian, gallbladder or colorectal cancer (not recorded which). This table probably holds off-target reads from a library built for another chain.

This clonotype was observed a few times. The chain links TRBV5-6 to TRBJ2-6; D not certain. The CDR3 extends over 17 amino acids. The V end lost 1 base, the J end lost 2 bases, and 13 bases lay between the germline ends. Germline CDR1 and CDR2: SGHDT and YYEEEE. CDR3 sequence: CASSLRLILTGANVLTF. CDR3 DNA sequence: TGTGCCAGCAGCTTGCGACTGATCTTGACTGGGGCCAACGTCCTGACTTTC. Full variable domain (rest looked up from reference TRBV5-6 and TRBJ2-6): DAGVTQSPTHLIKTRGQQVTLRCSPKSGHDTVSWYQQALGQGPQFIFQYYEEEERQRGNFPDRFSGHQFPNYSSELNVNALLLGDSALYLCASSLRLILTGANVLTFGAGSRLTVL.

The CDR3 protein is CASSLVKGMNTEAFF. In nucleotides, the CDR3 is TGTGCCAGCAGCTTAGTTAAAGGGATGAACACTGAAGCTTTCTTT. The chain carries TRBV7-2 and TRBJ1-1, with D uncertain. Trimming stripped 1 base from V and 0 bases from J, with 9 bases between. The germline V gene encodes CDR1 SGHTA and CDR2 FQGNSA. This CDR3 contains 15 residues.

The rearrangement joins TRBV7-3 to TRBJ1-1; D gene ambiguous. The CDR3 is made up of 13 amino acids. The V end was cut by 2 bases, the J end by 8 bases, with 12 bases between. Germline CDR1 and CDR2: SGHTA and FQGTGA. The CDR3 protein is CASSLGPTTEAFF. CDR3 bases: TGTGCCAGCAGCTTAGGTCCTACGACAGAAGCTTTCTTT.

The V call is TRBV5-4, the J call TRBJ2-7; 9 bases line up with TRBD1. Unmatched junction bases numbered 9, after V lost 1 base and J lost 4 bases. The CDR3 loop spans 16 amino acids. The germline gives CDR1 SGHNT, CDR2 YYREEE (reference sequence). The CDR3 DNA sequence: TGTGCCAGCAGCTTGACCCCGGGACAGGGCCTTTACGAGCAGTACTTC. Translating it yields CASSLTPGQGLYEQYF.

J is TRBJ2-7 and V is TRBV29-1; 7 bases fit TRBD2. After removal of 6 bases from V and 2 bases from J, the junction contained 19 bases not matched to a gene. Per the germline V gene, CDR1 is SQVTM and CDR2 is ANQGSEA. The CDR3 is 17 amino acids. The CDR3 here is CSVRQRGAQRGPYEQYF. The CDR3 DNA reads as TGCAGCGTACGACAGCGGGGCGCACAGCGGGGACCCTACGAGCAGTACTTC.

The rearrangement uses TRBV12-3 or TRBV12-4 and TRBJ1-5, with 8 bases identical to TRBD1. Trimming cost V 3 bases and J 5 bases; bases outside gene matches: 12. The CDR3 extends over 17 amino acids. In DNA, the CDR3 is TGTGCCAGCAGTTTTTTTAACTTCGGACAGGGCTATCAGCCCCAGCATTTT. Translated: CASSFFNFGQGYQPQHF.

The V gene is TRBV6-5, the J gene TRBJ2-1; 13 bases are shared with TRBD2. The CDR3 sequence is 16 residues long. After removal of 5 bases from V and 8 bases from J, the junction contained 9 bases not matched to a gene. The germline V gene encodes CDR1 MNHEY and CDR2 SVGAGI. Written as DNA, the CDR3 is TGTGCCAGCAGTCAATCCGGGACTAGCGGGATCTATGAGCAGTTCTTC. Amino acids: CASSQSGTSGIYEQFF.

The chain carries TRBV28 and TRBJ2-3; 11 bases agree with TRBD2. This CDR3 contains 15 residues. The V gene end was trimmed by 6 bases and the J gene end by 9 bases; junction bases not matched to a gene: 11. Per germline, CDR1 MDHEN and CDR2 SYDVKM. The CDR3 sequence: CASRTSGGLTETQYF. The CDR3, as DNA: TGTGCCAGCAGAACTAGCGGGGGACTAACGGAGACGCAGTATTTT. Supplemented by reference TRBV28 and TRBJ2-3, the full variable domain reads DVKVTQSSRYLVKRTGEKVFLECVQDMDHENMFWYRQDPGLGLRLIYFSYDVKMKEKGDIPEGYSVSREKKERFSLILESASTNQTSMYLCASRTSGGLTETQYFGPGTRLTVL.

The chain joins TRBV29-1 to TRBJ2-3; maybe TRBD2 (5 bases). This CDR3 comprises 10 residues. Per the germline V gene, CDR1 is SQVTM and CDR2 is ANQGSEA. The V end was cut by 7 bases, the J end by 6 bases, with 8 bases between. CDR3 in amino acids: CSAGLDTQYF. Written as DNA, the CDR3 is TGCAGCGCGGGGTTGGATACGCAGTATTTT.

CDR3 in amino acids: CASKRGTGSNTGELFF. In DNA, the CDR3 is TGTGCCAGCAAGAGAGGGACAGGGTCGAACACCGGGGAGCTGTTTTTT. This sequence joins TRBV19 and TRBJ2-2, with 9 nucleotides matching TRBD1. CDR3 size: 16 residues. The germline V gene has CDR1 LNHDA and CDR2 SQIVND (reference sequence). V dropped 9 bases and J dropped 0; count of bases not matched to a gene: 8.

This chain joins TRBV20-1 and TRBJ2-1; the D call may be TRBD1 or TRBD2 (6 bases each). V lost 0 bases, J lost 2 bases, and 14 bases lay in between. CDR1 is DFQATT and CDR2 is SNEGSKA in the germline V gene (reference sequence). This CDR3 region has 16 residues. CDR3 DNA sequence: TGCAGTGCTAGAGATAGGGGGGTTCATCCCTACAATGAGCAGTTCTTC. Protein: CSARDRGVHPYNEQFF.

The gene calls are TRBV19 and TRBJ2-7, with 11 nucleotides matching TRBD2. The germline V gene encodes CDR1 LNHDA and CDR2 SQIVND (reference sequence). V shed 6 bases and J 9 bases; nucleotides not matched to a gene: 10. CDR3 length: 14 amino acids. The CDR3 protein is CASSQTSGTSGQYF. CDR3 sequence (DNA): TGTGCCAGTAGCCAGACTAGCGGGACCTCGGGGCAGTACTTC.

This clonotype was counted a single time. The V call is TRBV19, the J call TRBJ1-1; 7 bases line up with TRBD1. Germline V gene data show CDR1 as LNHDA and CDR2 as SQIVND (reference sequence). The CDR3 runs to 12 residues. V lost 5 bases to trimming and J lost 7 bases; unmatched junction nucleotides: 4. CDR3 sequence reads: CASSLGTVEAFF. CDR3 DNA: TGTGCCAGTAGTCTGGGGACAGTTGAAGCTTTCTTT.

A word on this clonotype: An end of the junction does not agree with germline; a read error may underlie this. The CDR3 region has the DNA TGTGCCACCAGTGCGGCGTCTGAAGGGGTTCGGAGGAGCTACACCTTC. Translating it yields CATSAASEGVRRSYTF. V usage is TRBV28 and J usage is TRBJ1-2, with a tentative D call TRBD1 (5 bases). Germline values: CDR1 MDHEN, CDR2 SYDVKM. The CDR3 loop spans 16 amino acids.

This clonotype occurred a few times. The rearrangement joins TRBV10-3 to TRBJ2-1; tentatively, D is TRBD2 (5 bases). CDR1 and CDR2 from the germline V gene are ENHRY and SYGVKD. The CDR3 loop spans 15 amino acids. V was pared by 3 bases and J by 5 bases, with 14 bases between. DNA of the CDR3: TGTGCCATCAGTGATTATTCGGGAACACACAATGAGCAGTTCTTC. Its translation is CAISDYSGTHNEQFF.

The table lists this clonotype with a count of one. The V call is TRBV19, the J call TRBJ1-2, with a possible D match to TRBD1 (6 bases). V lost 8 bases to trimming and J lost 10 bases, with 23 bases between them. The germline CDR1 and CDR2 sequences are LNHDA and SQIVND (reference sequence). This CDR3 comprises 14 residues. The CDR3 coding sequence is TGTGCCAGTTCGCCCGCCACGACAGGTCCCCCCTACACCTTC. Protein: CASSPATTGPPYTF.

The chain has TRBV6-4 and TRBJ2-3, with D unclear. The ends were cut back, 4 bases at V and 4 bases at J, with 9 bases in the middle. Germline-derived CDR1 and CDR2 are MRHNA and SNTAGT. The CDR3 is 13 amino acids. The chain's CDR3 is CASSGGIPDTQYF. The CDR3 DNA is TGTGCCAGCAGTGGTGGGATCCCAGATACGCAGTATTTT.